The 26 T cell receptor beta chains in this list originate from one sample, sequenced in a study of T cell repertoires in cytomegalovirus infection. TCRdb reanalysed the reads using MiXCR and keeps one entry per CDR3 protein. The table records roughly 230,000 distinct CDR3 sequences, around 15% of them present only once. The sequenced material came from CD8+ T cells from PBMCs. The receptors here all came from a human donor in good health (CMV status not recorded). Some clones in this sample may be carry-over from other donors' samples.

This clonotype was observed a few times. The chain uses TRBV10-3 and TRBJ2-7, with a possible D match to TRBD2 (5 bases). The CDR3 is made up of 11 amino acids. Germline V gives CDR1 ENHRY, CDR2 SYGVKD. Trimming removed 5 bases from V and 7 bases from J, with 9 bases in between. In DNA, the CDR3 is TGTGCCATCAGTTACCGCGGGGAGCAGTACTTC. Amino acid sequence: CAISYRGEQYF.

J is TRBJ2-7 and V is TRBV7-9; tentatively, D is TRBD1 (6 bases). Germline V CDR1 and CDR2: SEHNR, FQNEAQ (reference sequence). Between the trimmed V and J ends, which lost 5 bases and 3 bases, there was a span of 17 bases. The CDR3 contains 15 residues. The CDR3 region has the DNA TGTGCCAGCAGCCCCGTCAGGGGCAGTGGCTACGAGCAGTACTTC. It encodes CASSPVRGSGYEQYF.

This clonotype has a handful of counts. The chain recombines TRBV28 with TRBJ2-7, with D hard to call. The germline gives CDR1 MDHEN, CDR2 SYDVKM. The CDR3 extends over 16 amino acids. Trimming stripped 6 bases from V and 0 bases from J, with 18 bases between. In nucleotides, the CDR3 is TGTGCCAGCAGCCAAGAGTTCCCCGCTGGCTCCTACGAGCAGTACTTC. Translation: CASSQEFPAGSYEQYF.

This clonotype was seen once. This chain links TRBV11-3 with TRBJ2-3; D is possibly TRBD2 (5 bases). The ends were cut back, 2 bases at V and 12 bases at J, with 18 bases in the middle. The CDR3 totals 14 residues. CDR1 and CDR2 (germline): SGHNT, YENEEA. The DNA of the CDR3 is TGTGCCAGCAGCTTAAGGGAGAACCCGGAGCTCCAGTATTTT. This gives the protein CASSLRENPELQYF.

This sequence joins TRBV20-1 and TRBJ2-3; 7 bases map to TRBD2. The CDR3 spans 14 residues. In germline, CDR1 is DFQATT, CDR2 SNEGSKA (reference sequence). Germline trimming cut 2 bases from V and 2 bases from J; bases unmatched to any gene: 4. Here the CDR3 reads CSARTERDTDTQYF. In DNA, the CDR3 is TGCAGTGCTAGAACCGAGCGGGACACAGATACGCAGTATTTT.

This clonotype has a handful of counts. J is TRBJ2-5 and V is TRBV20-1; 16 nucleotides agree with TRBD2. The germline CDR1 and CDR2 sequences are DFQATT and SNEGSKA (reference sequence). The CDR3 loop spans 20 amino acids. J lost 3 bases, V lost 5 bases, and 18 bases had no gene match. CDR3 DNA: TGCAGTGCTCGGAGGTTGGGACTAGCGGGGGGGCTGGCAATGGAAGAGACCCAGTACTTC. It is translated as CSARRLGLAGGLAMEETQYF.

This clonotype was picked up a small number of times. The chain has TRBV6-6 and TRBJ2-1, with 8 bases aligning to TRBD2. The CDR3 has 17 amino acids. The V segment lost 1 base and the J segment 4 bases; nucleotides outside the gene matches: 9. Per germline, CDR1 MNHNY and CDR2 SVGAGI (reference sequence). CDR3 region: CASSYFPSGGVYNEQFF. The CDR3 nucleotides read TGTGCCAGCAGTTACTTTCCCAGCGGGGGCGTATACAATGAGCAGTTCTTC.

This clonotype has a count of ten or more. The rearrangement uses TRBV5-6 and TRBJ1-4; possibly TRBD1 for D (5 bases). The CDR3 length is 14 residues. The germline V and J ends were trimmed by 0 bases and 5 bases, with 8 bases remaining between them. Germline loops: CDR1 SGHDT, CDR2 YYEEEE. Written as DNA, the CDR3 is TGTGCCAGCAGCTTGGACAGGTTAAATGAAAAACTGTTTTTT. Protein sequence: CASSLDRLNEKLFF. Variable domain in full (rest from reference TRBV5-6 and TRBJ1-4): DAGVTQSPTHLIKTRGQQVTLRCSPKSGHDTVSWYQQALGQGPQFIFQYYEEEERQRGNFPDRFSGHQFPNYSSELNVNALLLGDSALYLCASSLDRLNEKLFFGSGTQLSVL.

This clonotype was seen many times. The rearrangement uses TRBV25-1 and TRBJ1-6; D unresolved. Germline V CDR1 and CDR2: MGHDK, SYGVNS. V shed 6 bases and J shed 5 bases, with 11 bases lying between them. This CDR3 spans 14 amino acids. CDR3 loop: CASRKRADNSPLHF. In DNA, the CDR3 is TGTGCCAGCAGAAAGAGGGCAGATAATTCACCCCTCCACTTT.

This clonotype came up many times. The chain uses TRBV15 and TRBJ1-2; no reliable D call. V lost 0 bases and J lost 4, with 12 bases in between. The CDR3 sequence is 15 residues long. In germline, CDR1 is LNHNV, CDR2 YYDKDF (reference sequence). The CDR3 DNA is TGTGCCACCAGCAGAGATCGGGGAGAAACCTATGGCTACACCTTC. As protein: CATSRDRGETYGYTF. The entire variable domain, with the rest obtained from reference TRBV15 and TRBJ1-2, is as follows: DAMVIQNPRYQVTQFGKPVTLSCSQTLNHNVMYWYQQKSSQAPKLLFHYYDKDFNNEADTPDNFQSRRPNTSFCFLDIRSPGLGDTAMYLCATSRDRGETYGYTFGSGTRLTVV.

Ten or more counts support this clonotype. The chain is built from TRBV7-6 and TRBJ1-1; D is unresolved. The CDR3 is 14 residues long. In germline, CDR1 is SGHVS, CDR2 FNYEAQ. Trimming took 3 bases from V and 5 from J, leaving 13 bases between them. Written as DNA, the CDR3 is TGTGCCAGCAGCTTTGTAGGGTCTGGGACTGAAGCTTTCTTT. This encodes CASSFVGSGTEAFF.

This clonotype was picked up many times. This chain joins TRBV7-6 and TRBJ2-2, with D perhaps matching TRBD1 or TRBD2 (5 bases each). The CDR3 is made up of 15 amino acids. The germline V gene has CDR1 SGHVS and CDR2 FNYEAQ. V lost 5 bases to trimming and J lost 4 bases, with 14 bases between them. The CDR3 DNA reads TGTGCCAGCAGCCCCGGGACCGATCTCACCGGGGAGCTGTTTTTT. Amino acids: CASSPGTDLTGELFF.

This clonotype was detected a few times. V usage is TRBV29-1 and J usage is TRBJ2-7, with 8 bases aligning to TRBD2. The junction had 9 bases not matched to a gene; V was cut back by 5 bases and J by 3 bases. The CDR3 has 14 residues. Germline V lookup: CDR1 SQVTM, CDR2 ANQGSEA. The CDR3 coding sequence is TGCAGCGTTTCAAAGCCGGGGGGGGGCTACGAGCAGTACTTC. It is translated as CSVSKPGGGYEQYF.

In its sample, this clonotype was seen many times. The CDR3 loop reads CASSSLRTFYEQYF. CDR3 DNA sequence: TGTGCCAGCAGCTCCCTTAGGACGTTCTACGAGCAGTACTTC. The chain combines TRBV5-6 with TRBJ2-7; D is uncertain. This CDR3 region has 14 residues. Germline loops: CDR1 SGHDT, CDR2 YYEEEE. The V and J ends lost 3 bases and 3 bases respectively, with 13 bases between them.

The CDR3 spells CATSRARDGFDGYTF. As DNA, the CDR3 is TGTGCCACCAGCAGAGCCCGGGATGGATTTGATGGCTACACCTTC. The rearrangement uses TRBV15 and TRBJ1-2, with D unresolved. CDR3 length equals 15 residues. V shed 1 base and J shed 6 bases, with 15 bases lying between them. Germline V gives CDR1 LNHNV, CDR2 YYDKDF (reference sequence).

V is TRBV2 and J is TRBJ1-4; D is unclear. There are 13 residues in the CDR3. Germline V lookup: CDR1 SNHLY, CDR2 FYNNEI. The V end lost 8 bases, the J end lost 8 bases, and 15 bases lay between the germline ends. The CDR3 nucleotides are TGTGCCAGCTCGGGTCTTGGCGGAGAAAAACTGTTTTTT. Residues: CASSGLGGEKLFF.

The chain is built from TRBV5-1 and TRBJ1-1; TRBD1 is a possible D gene (6 bases). The CDR3 contains 15 residues. The V end was cut by 5 bases, the J end by 2 bases, with 16 bases between. The germline V gene has CDR1 SGHRS and CDR2 YFSETQ. CDR3 DNA: TGCGCCAGCAGTTTAACAACAGGGAGCAACACTGAAGCTTTCTTT. It is translated as CASSLTTGSNTEAFF.

This clonotype was seen at least ten times. The chain combines TRBV7-9 with TRBJ2-3; 12 nucleotides agree with TRBD2. The CDR3 length is 17 residues. Trimming removed 5 bases from V and 3 bases from J; junction bases left unmatched: 9. The germline V gene encodes CDR1 SEHNR and CDR2 FQNEAQ (reference sequence). CDR3 in DNA: TGTGCCAGCAGCGGCCTAGCGGGGGGGCCGTCAACAGATACGCAGTATTTT. It specifies CASSGLAGGPSTDTQYF.

This clonotype occurred many times. The DNA for the CDR3 is TGTGCCAGCAGCTTACAAATCGCGGGGGAGCCCCAGCATTTT. It specifies CASSLQIAGEPQHF. V gene TRBV7-2 combines with J gene TRBJ1-5; tentatively, D is TRBD1 (5 bases). From germline, CDR1 is SGHTA and CDR2 FQGNSA. V was trimmed by 2 bases and J by 8 bases, leaving 13 bases between them. This CDR3 is 14 amino acids long.

The chain has TRBV27 and TRBJ1-1; D call uncertain. The CDR3 is 13 residues long. Deletions cut 0 bases from V and 6 bases from J, with 8 bases between. Germline values: CDR1 MNHEY, CDR2 SMNVEV (reference sequence). The CDR3 bases are TGTGCCAGCAGTTTATCGGGAGTGTCTGAAGCTTTCTTT. Translating it yields CASSLSGVSEAFF.

A few counts support this clonotype. The CDR3 DNA reads TGTGCCAGCAGCTTAAAGGGGTTCAATGGCTACACCTTC. Translating it yields CASSLKGFNGYTF. The chain employs TRBV7-4 and TRBJ1-2; D is possibly TRBD1 (5 bases). This CDR3 contains 13 residues. The germline V gene encodes CDR1 SGHVT and CDR2 SQSDAQ. V was cut by 2 bases and J by 6 bases, with 10 bases left in between.

Many counts were recorded for this clonotype. CDR3 loop: CASRLPPSEGNTGELFF. CDR3 nucleotides: TGTGCCAGCCGATTACCTCCTAGCGAGGGGAACACCGGGGAGCTGTTTTTT. This chain joins TRBV7-9 and TRBJ2-2; tentative D call: TRBD2 (6 bases). The CDR3 runs 17 residues. CDR1 and CDR2 (germline): SEHNR, FQNEAQ (reference sequence). Trimming stripped 8 bases from V and 1 base from J, with 20 bases between. Using reference TRBV7-9 and TRBJ2-2 for the parts outside the CDR3, the full variable domain is DTGVSQNPRHKITKRGQNVTFRCDPISEHNRLYWYRQTLGQGPEFLTYFQNEAQLEKSRLLSDRFSAERPKGSFSTLEIQRTEQGDSAMYLCASRLPPSEGNTGELFFGEGSRLTVL.

This chain uses TRBV6-5 with TRBJ1-1; D remains ambiguous. Germline values: CDR1 MNHEY, CDR2 SVGAGI. V was shortened by 2 bases and J by 5 bases, with 12 bases between the two germline ends. The length of the CDR3 is 14 residues. CDR3 sequence: CASSYTGLGTEAFF. CDR3 sequence (DNA): TGTGCCAGCAGTTACACCGGCCTCGGGACTGAAGCTTTCTTT.

This clonotype has just a few counts. This chain links TRBV7-3 with TRBJ2-1; 9 bases line up with TRBD2. CDR3 size: 14 residues. Germline CDR1 and CDR2: SGHTA and FQGTGA. J was trimmed by 7 bases and V by 5 bases; bases with no gene match: 6. CDR3 in DNA: TGTGCCAGCAGCCCTAGCGGGGCCGCGAATGAGCAGTTCTTC. Translating gives CASSPSGAANEQFF.

The V gene is TRBV13, the J gene TRBJ2-7; D unresolved. The CDR3 has 11 residues. Trimming took 4 bases from V and 7 from J, leaving 8 bases between them. The V gene's germline CDR1 is PRHDT and CDR2 FYEKMQ (reference sequence). CDR3 nucleotides: TGTGCCAGCAGCTCGGGCAGGGAGCAGTACTTC. Translating it yields CASSSGREQYF.

The table lists this clonotype with a few counts. The V call is TRBV5-4, the J call TRBJ2-3, with a tentative D call TRBD1 (6 bases). The CDR3 consists of 15 residues. The germline gives CDR1 SGHNT, CDR2 YYREEE (reference sequence). V shed 3 bases and J shed 0 bases, with 11 bases lying between them. The CDR3 spells CASSSFQGSTDTQYF. CDR3 nucleotides: TGTGCCAGCAGCTCGTTCCAGGGGAGCACAGATACGCAGTATTTT.